These 22 T cell receptor beta chains were all obtained from the same sample, sequenced in a study of sequential checkpoint blockade in melanoma (dated by TCRdb to the late 2010s). To prepare the library, the immunoSEQ multiplex PCR assay was applied. TCRdb obtained this table from immuneACCESS and retained in-frame rearrangements with V and J assigned. These tables miss some clones; where compared with another copy, unresolved V genes account for less than half of the shortfall, and the remainder is unexplained. For this sample the table gives about 9,100 clones, of which about 68% were detected only once. Clones ranked in the top ten supply 18% of the sample. The intended sense of this specimen's treatment or condition label: randomized to nivolumab then ipilimumab (arm A) or the reverse (arm B). Sequencing used CD8+ T cells sorted from blood (inferred from file names), obtained from a patient given nivolumab and ipilimumab in sequence. These receptors were obtained from a human donor with melanoma.

The chain joins TRBV30 to TRBJ1-2; D is possibly TRBD1 (5 bases). This CDR3 spans 13 amino acids. Germline V gives CDR1 GTSNPN, CDR2 SVGIG (reference sequence). V was clipped by 3 bases and J by 6 bases, with 14 bases between them. In nucleotides, the CDR3 is TGTGCCTGGAGCTTGAAAGGGGCCAATGGCTACACCTTC. This translates into CAWSLKGANGYTF.

V usage is TRBV4-3 and J usage is TRBJ1-5; weak D call: TRBD1 (5 bases). Germline V gene data show CDR1 as LGHNA and CDR2 as YSLEER. V was clipped by 0 bases and J by 5 bases, with 14 bases between them. CDR3 size: 16 residues. The chain's CDR3 is CASSQDWTQGDQPQHF. In nucleotides, the CDR3 is TGCGCCAGCAGCCAAGATTGGACCCAAGGGGATCAGCCCCAGCATTTT.

The chain links TRBV19 to TRBJ2-7; D not resolved. CDR3 length equals 13 residues. Trimming left V 3 bases short and J 5 bases short, with 11 bases between. Germline CDR1 is LNHDA and CDR2 is SQIVND (reference sequence). The CDR3, as DNA: TGTGCCAGTAGTATCTCAGGTCGGAACGAGCAGTACTTC. Translated: CASSISGRNEQYF.

The genes are TRBV14 and TRBJ1-2; perhaps TRBD1 as D (6 bases). The V end lost 0 bases, the J end lost 7 bases, and 12 bases lay between the germline ends. The CDR3 is 14 residues long. Looked up from germline, CDR1 is SGHDN and CDR2 is FVKESK. DNA for the CDR3: TGTGCCAGCAGCCAAGACCAGGGGTGGAGTGGCTACACCTTC. It is translated as CASSQDQGWSGYTF.

This chain joins TRBV6-5 and TRBJ2-1, with D maybe TRBD2 (5 bases). Per the germline V gene, CDR1 is MNHEY and CDR2 is SVGAGI. V lost 2 bases to trimming and J lost 5 bases, with 16 bases between them. This CDR3 comprises 16 residues. In DNA, the CDR3 is TGTGCCAGCAGTTACGCCGAGGGCGGCACCAACAATGAGCAGTTCTTC. Translation: CASSYAEGGTNNEQFF.

This chain connects TRBV21-1 to TRBJ2-5; the D segment call TRBD2 is taken from the table without a DNA check. The J call may be wrong; the DNA end is better matched by TRBJ2-7. TRBV21-1 is labeled a pseudogene. CDR3 length: 16 amino acids. Here the CDR3 DNA reads TGTGCCAGCAGACGAGGGTTAGCTACACTGTTAGACGAGCAGTACTTC. It is translated as CASRRGLATLLDEQYF.

CDR3: CASSDTPTLNTEAFF. The DNA for the CDR3 is TGTGCCAGTAGCGACACACCCACACTGAACACTGAAGCTTTCTTT. The V call is TRBV19, the J call TRBJ1-1; D uncertain. The CDR3 is 15 residues long. V was pared by 6 bases and J by 0 bases, with 14 bases between. In germline, CDR1 is LNHDA, CDR2 SQIVND (reference sequence).

Concerning this clone itself: Other DNA sequences from this sample encode an identical CDR3 as well. The gene calls are TRBV5-1 and TRBJ1-5, with TRBD1 matching over 8 bases. This CDR3 spans 16 amino acids. Looked up from germline, CDR1 is SGHRS and CDR2 is YFSETQ. V lost 5 bases to trimming and J lost 0 bases; unmatched junction nucleotides: 7. CDR3 in DNA: TGCGCCAGCAGAAGAGGACAGGGAGATAGCAATCAGCCCCAGCATTTT. Protein product: CASRRGQGDSNQPQHF.

The count of this clone is one. This chain uses TRBV5-5 with TRBJ2-5; the match to TRBD2 covers 7 bases. The V segment lost 4 bases and the J segment 1 base; nucleotides outside the gene matches: 4. Germline V CDR1 and CDR2: SGHKS, YYEKEE (reference sequence). The CDR3 is made up of 14 amino acids. The CDR3 nucleotides read TGTGCCAGCAGCACCTGGGAGGGCCAAGAGACCCAGTACTTC. Its protein is CASSTWEGQETQYF.

The chain uses TRBV28 and TRBJ2-2; 7 bases map to TRBD2. The CDR3 is made up of 12 amino acids. Germline CDR1 is MDHEN and CDR2 is SYDVKM. V lost 10 bases and J lost 5; bases outside the gene matches: 4. The CDR3 sequence: CATSGGTGELFF. The CDR3 bases are TGTGCCACCTCGGGAGGAACCGGGGAGCTGTTTTTT.

This sequence joins TRBV4-3 and TRBJ2-5; D may be TRBD2 (5 bases). TRBJ2-7 matches the DNA end more closely, so the J call is doubtful. CDR1 LGHNA and CDR2 YSLEER come from the germline V gene. The CDR3 totals 13 residues. The CDR3 sequence is CASSQDFGGEQYF. The CDR3 nucleotides read TGCGCCAGCAGCCAGGACTTCGGTGGCGAGCAGTACTTC.

The rearrangement uses TRBV9 and TRBJ1-6; D call uncertain. Germline V gives CDR1 SGDLS, CDR2 YYNGEE. The CDR3 runs to 16 residues. Trimming cost V 0 bases and J 6 bases, with 13 bases left between them. As DNA, the CDR3 is TGTGCCAGCAGCGTAGATGATACACCCTTTAATTCACCCCTCCACTTT. The encoded protein is CASSVDDTPFNSPLHF.

CDR3 loop: CASSTGTAIGANVLTF. In DNA, the CDR3 is TGTGCCAGCAGCACCGGGACAGCTATTGGGGCCAACGTCCTGACTTTC. The J gene is TRBJ2-6, the V gene TRBV7-9, with 7 bases fitting TRBD1. CDR3 length: 16 residues. V shed 5 bases, J shed 3 bases, and the junction held 7 bases outside the gene matches. Looked up from germline, CDR1 is SEHNR and CDR2 is FQNEAQ (reference sequence).

Remarks on this clone: One junction end disagrees with the germline gene, perhaps due to a read error. This chain's CDR3 is CASSLDPGRADTQYF. In nucleotides, the CDR3 is TGTGCTAGCAGCTTAGATCCAGGGAGGGCAGATACGCAGTATTTT. The chain employs TRBV7-7 and TRBJ2-3; TRBD2 aligns across 7 bases. This CDR3 spans 15 amino acids. Per germline, CDR1 SSHAT and CDR2 FNYEAQ (reference sequence).

CDR3 loop: CASSQDPGGPNEQFF. Here the CDR3 DNA reads TGTGCCAGCAGCCAAGATCCGGGGGGGCCAAATGAGCAGTTCTTC. The chain couples TRBV4-2 to TRBJ2-1; 8 nucleotides agree with TRBD2. With 0 bases clipped from V and 7 bases from J, the junction kept 5 bases outside the gene matches. CDR1 is LGHNA and CDR2 is YNFKEQ in the germline V gene. The CDR3 covers 15 residues.

This chain uses TRBV4-3 with TRBJ1-6; D not certain. This CDR3 spans 16 amino acids. CDR1 and CDR2 from the germline V gene are LGHNA and YSLEER. Trimming pared 0 bases from V and 0 bases from J, leaving 6 bases between. For the CDR3, the DNA is TGCGCCAGCAGCCAAGAACGGAGCTCCTATAATTCACCCCTCCACTTT. Its protein product is CASSQERSSYNSPLHF.

The chain employs TRBV4-1 and TRBJ1-2; perhaps TRBD1 as D (6 bases). The CDR3 sequence is 16 residues long. V lost 3 bases to trimming and J lost 4 bases, with 18 bases between them. Germline assignment: CDR1 MGHRA and CDR2 YSYEKL. The CDR3 sequence is CASSQVGDRSSYGYTF. The CDR3 nucleotides read TGCGCCAGCAGCCAGGTCGGCGACAGGAGCTCCTATGGCTACACCTTC.

The J gene is TRBJ2-5, the V gene TRBV19; D uncertain. The CDR3 is made up of 13 amino acids. Germline CDR1 and CDR2: LNHDA and SQIVND (reference sequence). V was pared by 1 base and J by 5 bases, with 8 bases between. This chain's CDR3 is CASSIGARETQYF. The CDR3, as DNA: TGTGCCAGTAGTATAGGAGCCAGGGAGACCCAGTACTTC. The entire variable domain, with the rest obtained from reference TRBV19 and TRBJ2-5, is as follows: DGGITQSPKYLFRKEGQNVTLSCEQNLNHDAMYWYRQDPGQGLRLIYYSQIVNDFQKGDIAEGYSVSREKKESFPLTVTSAQKNPTAFYLCASSIGARETQYFGPGTRLLVL.

The chain is built from TRBV19 and TRBJ2-7; tentative D call: TRBD2 (6 bases). This CDR3 is 14 amino acids long. Per germline, CDR1 LNHDA and CDR2 SQIVND (reference sequence). V lost 4 bases to trimming and J lost 1 base, with 11 bases between them. This chain's CDR3 is CASSSGIGSYEQYF. The CDR3 nucleotides read TGTGCCAGTAGTAGCGGGATCGGTTCCTACGAGCAGTACTTC.

The chain couples TRBV18 to TRBJ2-5; D is perhaps TRBD1 (5 bases). This CDR3 region has 16 residues. Germline V gene sequence: CDR1 KGHSH, CDR2 LQKENI. Trimming shortened V by 0 bases and J by 3 bases, and 14 bases separated the two germline ends. The CDR3 spells CASSPPIGPGKETQYF. CDR3 sequence (DNA): TGTGCCAGCTCACCACCGATAGGGCCAGGGAAAGAGACCCAGTACTTC.

This CDR3 is CASSLLSSGANVLTF. The CDR3 nucleotides are TGTGCCAGCAGCTTGTTGAGCTCTGGGGCCAACGTCCTGACTTTC. The genes are TRBV5-4 and TRBJ2-6, with D hard to call. The CDR3 spans 15 residues. V shed 1 base and J shed 0 bases, with 5 bases lying between them. Germline CDR1 and CDR2: SGHNT and YYREEE (reference sequence).

The genes are TRBV6-7 and TRBJ2-6; no reliable D call. TRBV6-7 is recorded as an ORF, its role being uncertain. CDR3 length: 19 residues. V lost 5 bases and J 5 bases, leaving 25 bases between the germline ends. The CDR3 nucleotides read TGTGCCAGCAGTCTTTCGCGGCGGTATTTACAAAGTCGGGCCAACGTCCTGACTTTC. Translation gives CASSLSRRYLQSRANVLTF.